These 10 T cell receptor beta chains came from one sample sequenced in a study of blood T cell repertoires in COVID-19 (dated by TCRdb to about 2020). The library was produced with the immunoSEQ multiplex PCR assay. Sourced from immuneACCESS, this table was stored by TCRdb with only in-frame sequences that have V and J called. A share of the clones is absent; for the studies checked, an unresolved V gene accounts for under half, and the remainder has no known explanation. This sample comprises a few hundred thousand clones, approximately 93% of them detected only once. The top ten constitute roughly 0.9% of the sample. The sample comprised PBMCs or T cells enriched from blood (not recorded which). The receptors derive from a woman in her 40s who had been exposed to COVID-19.

The gene calls are TRBV5-1 and TRBJ2-7; 9 bases match TRBD1. Per the germline V gene, CDR1 is SGHRS and CDR2 is YFSETQ. The CDR3 runs 14 residues. J lost 5 bases, V lost 4 bases, and 7 bases had no gene match. The CDR3 sequence is CASSLQTGGNEQYF. The CDR3 coding sequence is TGCGCCAGCAGCCTCCAGACAGGGGGAAACGAGCAGTACTTC.

The chain joins TRBV9 to TRBJ2-2; D is uncertain. The V end lost 0 bases, the J end lost 3 bases, and 6 bases lay between the germline ends. Germline assignment: CDR1 SGDLS and CDR2 YYNGEE. This CDR3 contains 14 residues. In DNA form, the CDR3 reads TGTGCCAGCAGCGTAGTTCCAGACACCGGGGAGCTGTTTTTT. Amino acid sequence: CASSVVPDTGELFF.

The J gene is TRBJ1-3, the V gene TRBV9, with no clear D. Germline lookup yields CDR1 SGDLS and CDR2 YYNGEE. The germline V and J ends were trimmed by 0 bases and 0 bases, with 13 bases remaining between them. This CDR3 region has 17 residues. This CDR3 reads CASSVASGLRSGNTIYF. CDR3 nucleotide sequence: TGTGCCAGCAGCGTAGCTTCTGGACTCCGCTCTGGAAACACCATATATTTT. Together with reference TRBV9 and TRBJ1-3, the CDR3 gives the full variable domain: DSGVTQTPKHLITATGQRVTLRCSPRSGDLSVYWYQQSLDQGLQFLIQYYNGEERAKGNILERFSAQQFPDLHSELNLSSLELGDSALYFCASSVASGLRSGNTIYFGEGSWLTVV.

This clone occurred once. This chain connects TRBV12-3 or TRBV12-4 to TRBJ1-2; D not certain. CDR3 length equals 13 residues. Trimming stripped 5 bases from V and 5 bases from J, with 12 bases between. CDR3 sequence: CASSPGLNYGYTF. DNA for the CDR3: TGTGCCAGCAGTCCAGGACTGAATTATGGCTACACCTTC.

The V call is TRBV9, the J call TRBJ2-3, with a weak D call TRBD1 (5 bases). Germline CDR1 is SGDLS and CDR2 is YYNGEE. V lost 0 bases and J 0 bases, leaving 11 bases between the germline ends. The CDR3 is 16 amino acids. CDR3 sequence reads: CASSVGRVESTDTQYF. As DNA, the CDR3 is TGTGCCAGCAGCGTAGGCAGGGTGGAAAGCACAGATACGCAGTATTTT.

The chain carries TRBV2 and TRBJ2-5; no firm D call. Germline CDR1 is SNHLY and CDR2 is FYNNEI. Deletions cut 8 bases from V and 4 bases from J, with 14 bases between. The CDR3 runs 13 residues. The CDR3 DNA follows: TGTGCCAGCGCATCGGTATCGAGAGAGACCCAGTACTTC. Translating gives CASASVSRETQYF. Complete variable domain (other parts from reference TRBV2 and TRBJ2-5): EPEVTQTPSHQVTQMGQEVILRCVPISNHLYFYWYRQILGQKVEFLVSFYNNEISEKSEIFDDQFSVERPDGSNFTLKIRSTKLEDSAMYFCASASVSRETQYFGPGTRLLVL.

The rearrangement links TRBV7-2 to TRBJ1-3, with D uncertain. The CDR3 has 17 residues. The ends were cut back, 0 bases at V and 2 bases at J, with 14 bases in the middle. The germline V gene has CDR1 SGHTA and CDR2 FQGNSA. The CDR3 coding sequence is TGTGCCAGCAGCTTAGCGGAGGGATTGCAGGCTGGAAACACCATATATTTT. Protein product: CASSLAEGLQAGNTIYF. The variable domain in full, with the rest retrieved from reference TRBV7-2 and TRBJ1-3, is GAGVSQSPSNKVTEKGKDVELRCDPISGHTALYWYRQSLGQGLEFLIYFQGNSAPDKSGLPSDRFSAERTGGSVSTLTIQRTQQEDSAVYLCASSLAEGLQAGNTIYFGEGSWLTVV.

The V gene is TRBV6-5, the J gene TRBJ1-1, with D perhaps matching TRBD1 (6 bases). The CDR3 is made up of 16 amino acids. The V gene lost 0 bases and the J gene lost 3 bases, with 14 bases spanning the gap. CDR1 and CDR2 (germline): MNHEY, SVGAGI. The CDR3 region is CASSYSIGQGHTEAFF. The CDR3 nucleotides read TGTGCCAGCAGTTACTCTATCGGCCAGGGGCACACTGAAGCTTTCTTT.

V gene TRBV24-1 combines with J gene TRBJ2-7; TRBD2 might be the D (5 bases). CDR3 size: 15 residues. V lost 9 bases and J lost 5, with 22 bases in between. CDR1 KGHDR and CDR2 SFDVKD come from the germline V gene. DNA for the CDR3: TGTGCCACCCCCCCCTTTAACCGAGTCGGGGACGAGCAGTACTTC. Amino acid sequence: CATPPFNRVGDEQYF.

The chain joins TRBV10-2 to TRBJ2-5; 10 positions match TRBD2. V gave up 8 bases and J gave up 5 bases; unmatched junction bases: 8. This CDR3 is built from 14 residues. Germline V lookup: CDR1 WSHSY, CDR2 SAAADI. Here the CDR3 DNA reads TGCGCCAGCGGAAGCGGGGGGGCCAGGGAGACCCAGTACTTC. Its protein is CASGSGGARETQYF.